This note documents a single T cell receptor (beta chain) sequence. Antigen: not known. Profiled with immunoSEQ multiplex PCR; TCRdb holds only in-frame clones, not every one. Among 300,000 to 350,000 clones listed, about 86% were seen once. This entry comes from a study of Ad26.COV2.S vaccination and SARS-CoV-2 variants. Across the study: Recipients of Ad26.COV2.S got it intramuscularly, once or twice 56 days apart.

General study results and limits: Responses of T cells in total may have been underestimated by the TCR breadth and depth analyses. Spike-specific TCR breadth was greater in vaccine than placebo recipients.

The treatment: around 19 received Ad26.COV2.S at low or high dose, single or two shots; about 5 received placebo; per-sample allocation not given. The study sampled participants on day 63 after the first vaccine or placebo injection. CDR3 size: 15 residues. Germline lookup yields CDR1 SGDLS and CDR2 YYNGEE. The ends were cut back, 0 bases at V and 3 bases at J, with 12 bases in the middle. The sample in question was peripheral blood, obtained in a trial of Ad26.COV2.S vaccine versus placebo. The source is a person aged 18-60 years who received the Ad26.COV2.S COVID-19 vaccine or a placebo. V usage is TRBV9 and J usage is TRBJ1-2; D not certain. CDR3 amino acids: CASSVVGSLHYGYTF. The CDR3 DNA is TGTGCCAGCAGCGTAGTTGGGTCGCTTCACTATGGCTACACCTTC. Looking up the rest from reference TRBV9 and TRBJ1-2 gives the full variable domain: DSGVTQTPKHLITATGQRVTLRCSPRSGDLSVYWYQQSLDQGLQFLIQYYNGEERAKGNILERFSAQQFPDLHSELNLSSLELGDSALYFCASSVVGSLHYGYTFGSGTRLTVV.